These 20 T cell receptor beta chains came from one sample sequenced in a study of PD-L1 blockade in urothelial cancer (dated by TCRdb to the late 2010s). The meaning of the sample's time point label: peripheral blood 6 weeks after treatment start. The receptor library was made with the immunoSEQ multiplex PCR assay. The table comes from immuneACCESS by way of TCRdb, which keeps in-frame sequences with V and J called. Part of the clones is missing from these tables; in studies checked, under half for an unresolved V gene and the rest for unknown reasons. In all, the sample holds about 36,000 clones, and around four fifths of those were seen once. About 10% of the sample rests with the top ten. This specimen consisted of PBMCs, obtained around atezolizumab (anti-PD-L1) treatment. The source of these receptors is a man aged 35 to 55 with urothelial cancer.

In this sample, this clone turned up once. The rearrangement links TRBV27 to TRBJ2-5, with 11 bases aligning to TRBD1. The CDR3 consists of 17 residues. The germline gives CDR1 MNHEY, CDR2 SMNVEV (reference sequence). After removal of 5 bases from V and 5 bases from J, the junction contained 13 bases not matched to a gene. The CDR3: CASSHPGDRGGRETQYF. The CDR3, as DNA: TGTGCCAGCAGTCACCCCGGGGACAGGGGGGGAAGGGAGACCCAGTACTTC.

This chain joins TRBV30 and TRBJ2-7; TRBD1 is a possible D gene (6 bases). Trimming left V 2 bases short and J 0 bases short, with 23 bases between. Germline-derived CDR1 and CDR2 are GTSNPN and SVGIG (reference sequence). The CDR3 has 18 amino acids. The CDR3 DNA follows: TGTGCCTGGAGTTCTACGGGGACACCTCCCTTTAGCTCCTACGAGCAGTACTTC. It yields the protein CAWSSTGTPPFSSYEQYF.

This clone turned up a few times. This chain links TRBV6-6 with TRBJ2-3; no firm D call. The V end was cut by 7 bases, the J end by 1 base, with 6 bases between. The CDR3 runs 12 residues. Germline lookup yields CDR1 MNHNY and CDR2 SVGAGI (reference sequence). The CDR3 reads CASTQGTDTQYF. The CDR3 DNA reads as TGTGCCAGCACTCAGGGCACAGATACGCAGTATTTT.

The chain couples TRBV9 to TRBJ1-2; D might be TRBD1 (5 bases). Trimming took 0 bases from V and 5 from J, leaving 11 bases between them. CDR3 size: 14 residues. Germline V gene data show CDR1 as SGDLS and CDR2 as YYNGEE. DNA for the CDR3: TGTGCCAGCAGCGTAGACTTGACAGATTATGGCTACACCTTC. Translation: CASSVDLTDYGYTF.

There are a few counts of this clone. V and J are TRBV5-1 and TRBJ2-1; 13 bases fit TRBD2. Germline CDR1 is SGHRS and CDR2 is YFSETQ. Trimming cost V 2 bases and J 2 bases; bases outside gene matches: 4. This CDR3 comprises 17 residues. CDR3 protein: CASSLSLAGGTYNEQFF. CDR3 bases: TGCGCCAGCAGCTTATCACTAGCGGGAGGGACCTACAATGAGCAGTTCTTC.

The V call is TRBV6-6, the J call TRBJ2-7; D is possibly TRBD1 (6 bases). This CDR3 spans 12 amino acids. The V gene lost 5 bases and the J gene lost 1 base, with 6 bases spanning the gap. Germline loops: CDR1 MNHNY, CDR2 SVGAGI (reference sequence). The CDR3 nucleotides read TGTGCCAGCAGTGGACAGTCCTACGAGCAGTACTTC. Translating gives CASSGQSYEQYF.

The rearrangement uses TRBV16 and TRBJ1-1; D possibly corresponds to TRBD1 (6 bases). Germline values: CDR1 KGHSY, CDR2 FQNENV. The CDR3 has 15 amino acids. Trimming shortened V by 4 bases and J by 1 base, and 13 bases separated the two germline ends. CDR3 nucleotide sequence: TGTGCCAGCAGCCCCTCTCGGACAGCGAACACTGAAGCTTTCTTT. Protein product: CASSPSRTANTEAFF.

CDR3 DNA: TGTGCCAGCTCACCACCAAGTTACGGGGAACTGTTTTTT. Amino acids: CASSPPSYGELFF. The rearrangement links TRBV18 to TRBJ1-4; D remains unclear. The germline V and J ends were trimmed by 0 bases and 12 bases, with 11 bases remaining between them. The CDR3 is 13 residues long. The germline V gene has CDR1 KGHSH and CDR2 LQKENI.

CDR3 in DNA: TGTGCCAGCAGTGAATACAGGGGGCCTTACGAGCAGTACTTC. Translated, it gives CASSEYRGPYEQYF. The chain has TRBV25-1 and TRBJ2-7, with 8 bases matching TRBD1. The trim removed 0 bases at V and 4 bases at J, leaving 2 bases unmatched. CDR1 and CDR2 (germline): MGHDK, SYGVNS. CDR3 length: 14 amino acids.

The CDR3 sequence: CASRLRGTGGGTEAFF. The DNA of the CDR3 is TGTGCCAGCAGATTGAGGGGAACAGGGGGCGGCACTGAAGCTTTCTTT. This chain uses TRBV27 with TRBJ1-1; TRBD1 aligns across 9 bases. The CDR3 is 16 residues long. The V segment lost 6 bases and the J segment 4 bases; nucleotides outside the gene matches: 12. CDR1 MNHEY and CDR2 SMNVEV come from the germline V gene (reference sequence).

V is TRBV5-1 and J is TRBJ2-1, with 9 bases fitting TRBD2. V shed 7 bases, J shed 5 bases, and the junction held 10 bases outside the gene matches. CDR1 SGHRS and CDR2 YFSETQ come from the germline V gene. The CDR3 extends over 15 amino acids. The CDR3 loop is CASGDGTSLNNEQFF. DNA of the CDR3: TGCGCCAGCGGAGATGGGACTAGCCTTAACAATGAGCAGTTCTTC.

The V gene is TRBV11-2, the J gene TRBJ1-3; D remains ambiguous. V was clipped by 3 bases and J by 8 bases, with 11 bases between them. The CDR3 extends over 13 amino acids. The V gene's germline CDR1 is SGHAT and CDR2 FQNNGV. The CDR3 loop reads CASSFNRQDTIYF. CDR3 in DNA: TGTGCCAGCAGCTTCAACCGGCAGGACACCATATATTTT.

V usage is TRBV15 and J usage is TRBJ1-4; 7 bases match TRBD1. Germline V gives CDR1 LNHNV, CDR2 YYDKDF (reference sequence). The CDR3 is made up of 15 amino acids. V was clipped by 0 bases and J by 3 bases; unmatched bases: 1. The CDR3 is CATSRDQGANEKLFF. The CDR3 bases are TGTGCCACCAGCAGAGACCAGGGGGCTAATGAAAAACTGTTTTTT.

This clone has just one count. This sequence joins TRBV7-3 and TRBJ2-3; 8 bases line up with TRBD1. There are 15 residues in the CDR3. The trim removed 5 bases at V and 3 bases at J, leaving 7 bases unmatched. Germline CDR1 reads SGHTA; CDR2 reads FQGTGA. Written as DNA, the CDR3 is TGTGCCAGCAGCCACGGGACAGGCGGGACAGATACGCAGTATTTT. Residues: CASSHGTGGTDTQYF.

The CDR3 sequence is CASSPPRGARNTGELFF. CDR3 bases: TGTGCCAGCAGCCCCCCTCGGGGGGCGAGGAACACCGGGGAGCTGTTTTTT. The chain employs TRBV5-4 and TRBJ2-2; perhaps TRBD2 as D (7 bases). CDR1 is SGHNT and CDR2 is YYREEE in the germline V gene (reference sequence). The CDR3 sequence is 17 residues long. The V end was cut by 4 bases, the J end by 1 base, with 17 bases between.

This sequence joins TRBV15 and TRBJ1-4; weak D call: TRBD1 (5 bases). V dropped 0 bases and J dropped 6 bases, with 8 bases sitting between them. CDR1 and CDR2 (germline): LNHNV, YYDKDF (reference sequence). CDR3 size: 14 residues. The CDR3 spells CATSRDQGDEKLFF. For the CDR3, the DNA is TGTGCCACCAGCAGAGATCAAGGGGATGAAAAACTGTTTTTT.

This chain joins TRBV4-3 and TRBJ1-4, with TRBD1 matching 7 bases. The CDR3 length is 15 residues. V dropped 6 bases and J dropped 5; count of bases not matched to a gene: 9. Per the germline V gene, CDR1 is LGHNA and CDR2 is YSLEER. The CDR3 DNA follows: TGCGCCAGCAGTCGTAGGGGGCAGGGGAATGAAAAACTGTTTTTT. Translation gives CASSRRGQGNEKLFF.

V and J are TRBV5-1 and TRBJ2-7; D is uncertain. Trimming left V 2 bases short and J 6 bases short, with 6 bases between. Germline assignment: CDR1 SGHRS and CDR2 YFSETQ. The CDR3 covers 11 residues. The CDR3 DNA follows: TGCGCCAGCAGCTTTAGAGGCGAGCAGTACTTC. Amino acid sequence: CASSFRGEQYF.

This chain joins TRBV15 and TRBJ2-1, with TRBD2 matching 10 bases. Per the germline V gene, CDR1 is LNHNV and CDR2 is YYDKDF (reference sequence). The junction had 11 bases not matched to a gene; V was cut back by 3 bases and J by 6 bases. The CDR3 has 17 amino acids. CDR3 amino acids: CATSSGKGTSAANEQFF. The CDR3 bases are TGTGCCACCAGCAGTGGCAAGGGGACTAGCGCCGCCAATGAGCAGTTCTTC.

This clone was recorded only once. The chain employs TRBV28 and TRBJ1-2, with D possibly matching TRBD1 (6 bases). V was cut by 8 bases and J by 2 bases, with 12 bases left in between. From germline, CDR1 is MDHEN and CDR2 SYDVKM. The CDR3 runs 13 residues. Here the CDR3 reads CASWGQKNYGYTF. DNA for the CDR3: TGTGCCAGCTGGGGGCAGAAGAACTATGGCTACACCTTC.